This T cell receptor beta chain was sequenced during a study of OX40 agonist ivuxolimab in advanced cancers. Study-wide results and limits: Clones of CD4+ and CD8+ blood T cells grew by week 6 at doses of 0.1 to 3.0 mg/kg.

Trimming took off 3 bases at V and 6 bases at J, with 9 bases between the two ends. CDR3 size: 13 residues. Germline CDR1 is MDHEN and CDR2 is SYDVKM. Here immunoSEQ multiplex PCR was the method, and the copy in TCRdb shows in-frame clones only, minus some. Seen here are 50,000 to 75,000 clones, around 90% observed once, and the top ten hold around 0.56%. This clone has a single count. The antigen remains undetermined. Additional DNA sequences in this sample encode the identical CDR3. The rearrangement links TRBV28 to TRBJ1-5, with D unclear. The specimen comprised CD4+ or CD8+ T cells sorted from blood, sampled in a trial of the OX40 agonist ivuxolimab. The receptor was derived from an adult with an advanced solid tumor such as melanoma, head and neck, liver or kidney cancer. CDR3 region: CASSFRGGQPQHF. The CDR3 coding sequence is TGTGCCAGCAGTTTTCGTGGAGGTCAGCCCCAGCATTTT.